This TCR beta chain was sequenced in a study of blood T cell repertoires in COVID-19. Profiled with immunoSEQ multiplex PCR; TCRdb holds only in-frame clones, not every one. The data hold tens of thousands of clones, with around 89% observed a single time. There are 16 residues in the CDR3. Unmatched junction bases numbered 7, after V lost 3 bases and J lost 2 bases. The germline V gene encodes CDR1 KGHSH and CDR2 LQKENI. This clone showed up just once. The TCR sequence derives from a man aged 70-80 years with active or convalescent COVID-19. The chain links TRBV18 to TRBJ2-1, with 7 bases aligning to TRBD2. Sequencing was performed on peripheral blood. This CDR3 is CASSPDWGTTYNEQFF. The CDR3 DNA reads as TGTGCCAGCTCACCTGACTGGGGGACTACCTACAATGAGCAGTTCTTC.